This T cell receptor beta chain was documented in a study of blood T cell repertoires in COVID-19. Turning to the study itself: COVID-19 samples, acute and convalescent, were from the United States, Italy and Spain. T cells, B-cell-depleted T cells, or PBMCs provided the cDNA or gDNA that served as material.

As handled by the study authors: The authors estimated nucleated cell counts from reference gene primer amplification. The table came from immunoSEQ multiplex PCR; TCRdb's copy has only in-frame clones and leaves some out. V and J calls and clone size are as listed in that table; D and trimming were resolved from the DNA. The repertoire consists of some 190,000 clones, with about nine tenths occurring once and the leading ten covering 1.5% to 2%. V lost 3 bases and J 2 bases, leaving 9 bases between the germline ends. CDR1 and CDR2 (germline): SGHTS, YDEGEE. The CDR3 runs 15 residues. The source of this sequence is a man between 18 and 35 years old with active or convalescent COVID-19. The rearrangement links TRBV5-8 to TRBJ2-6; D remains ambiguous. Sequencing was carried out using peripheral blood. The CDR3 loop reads CASSSQFPGANVLTF. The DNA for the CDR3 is TGTGCCAGCAGCTCCCAGTTCCCTGGGGCCAACGTCCTGACTTTC.